This T cell receptor (beta chain) was sequenced during a study of radiation and T cells in renal cell carcinoma. TCRdb's copy holds only in-frame clones and misses some; the assay was immunoSEQ multiplex PCR. Found here are roughly 60,000 clones, around 76% of them singletons; the top ten hold roughly 6.1%. CDR1 and CDR2 (germline): SQVTM, ANQGSEA. This CDR3 has 11 residues. Between the trimmed V and J ends, which lost 6 bases and 1 base, there was a span of 6 bases. Documented time point: blood 2 weeks post-SBRT. The treatment was: 15 Gy SBRT to primary tumor, nephrectomy 4 weeks later. The TCR comes from a man aged 60-69 years with renal cell carcinoma. The material sequenced was blood, taken from a patient whose treatment included radiotherapy and nephrectomy. V gene TRBV29-1 combines with J gene TRBJ1-1; D is uncertain. The DNA for the CDR3 is TGCAGCGTGGCCCCGAACACTGAAGCTTTCTTT. Encoded protein: CSVAPNTEAFF.